The sequence of this T cell receptor (beta chain) was determined in a study of CD8 T cells in Susac syndrome. Random hexamers were used to reverse transcribe about 0.45 to 1 ug of RNA. TCRdb ran MiXCR on the immunoSEQ multiplex PCR reads and lists one entry per CDR3 protein. The data contain 150,000 to 200,000 distinct CDR3 sequences, around 94% of them seen just once; the ten biggest clones take up 0.14%. Negative isolation was used for CD8+ and CD4+ T cells, and FACS enrichment was applied to TEMRA cells. Regarding this clonotype: The antigen is not known.

Whole-study findings and limits: TCR sequencing and HLA analysis covered a relatively small number of individuals.

V shed 3 bases, J shed 4 bases, and the junction held 9 bases outside the gene matches. Germline V gene sequence: CDR1 SNHLY, CDR2 FYNNEI. This CDR3 has 16 amino acids. The chain is built from TRBV2 and TRBJ1-2; 9 bases line up with TRBD1. The TCR sequence derives from a human donor in good health. Sequenced input: CD4+ T cells from PBMCs. For the CDR3, the DNA is TGTGCCAGCAGTGACCGGGGACAGGGACGATCCTATGGCTACACCTTC. Amino acid sequence: CASSDRGQGRSYGYTF.